These 9 T cell receptor beta chains were sequenced from one sample in a study of identical twins. TCRdb processed the 5' RACE reads anew with MiXCR; each CDR3 protein has one entry. The sample lists more than 650,000 distinct CDR3 sequences; 6% to 6.5% were seen once. The source material was naive T cells sorted from blood. The receptors derive from a man between 18 and 35 years old in good health.

The chain combines TRBV7-2 with TRBJ2-1, with TRBD2 matching 8 bases. V shed 1 base, J shed 5 bases, and the junction held 1 base outside the gene matches. Per germline, CDR1 SGHTA and CDR2 FQGNSA. The CDR3 runs 14 residues. CDR3 loop: CASSLGGGNNEQFF. CDR3 bases: TGTGCCAGCAGCTTAGGCGGGGGGAACAATGAGCAGTTCTTC.

Only a few counts were recorded for this clonotype. The chain joins TRBV12-5 to TRBJ2-3; 11 nucleotides line up with TRBD2. V was clipped by 1 base and J by 2 bases; unmatched bases: 8. The CDR3 runs to 18 residues. CDR1 is LGHNT, CDR2 FRNRAP, per germline. The CDR3: CASGLATSSGRNTDTQYF. Here the CDR3 DNA reads TGTGCTAGTGGTTTGGCGACTTCTAGCGGGAGGAACACAGATACGCAGTATTTT.

This clonotype was observed a handful of times. The chain combines TRBV29-1 with TRBJ2-5, with D possibly being TRBD1 (6 bases). CDR1 is SQVTM and CDR2 is ANQGSEA in the germline V gene. V was shortened by 6 bases and J by 5 bases, with 19 bases between the two germline ends. The CDR3 has 14 amino acids. CDR3 residues: CSVEGHRQMETQYF. CDR3 coding DNA: TGCAGCGTAGAGGGACACAGACAAATGGAGACCCAGTACTTC.

The rearrangement joins TRBV20-1 to TRBJ2-7; possibly TRBD1 for D (6 bases). The CDR3 covers 20 residues. CDR1 and CDR2 from the germline V gene are DFQATT and SNEGSKA (reference sequence). Trimming shortened V by 0 bases and J by 10 bases, and 37 bases separated the two germline ends. CDR3 in amino acids: CSARDSTYSIDRLRVTFQYV. CDR3 DNA: TGCAGTGCTAGAGATTCGACTTACAGCATAGACAGGCTTAGAGTCACGTTTCAGTACGTC.

This clonotype was recorded many times. The chain links TRBV4-3 to TRBJ2-1, with 9 positions matching TRBD2. Trimming at V came to 0 bases and at J to 4 bases, leaving 7 bases not matched to a gene. CDR1 LGHNA and CDR2 YSLEER come from the germline V gene. CDR3 length: 17 amino acids. The CDR3 region is CASSQDGASGMYNEQFF. In DNA form, the CDR3 reads TGCGCCAGCAGCCAAGATGGCGCTAGCGGGATGTACAATGAGCAGTTCTTC.

In its sample, this clonotype was seen many times. V gene TRBV20-1 combines with J gene TRBJ1-5; the D gene is possibly TRBD1 (5 bases). Deletions cut 0 bases from V and 0 bases from J, with 18 bases between. The CDR3 is 18 amino acids. CDR1 is DFQATT and CDR2 is SNEGSKA in the germline V gene (reference sequence). The CDR3 sequence: CSARDITGSGYSNQPQHF. CDR3 nucleotides: TGCAGTGCTAGAGATATAACAGGATCGGGATATAGCAATCAGCCCCAGCATTTT.

This clonotype was counted at least ten times. The chain has TRBV12-3 or TRBV12-4 and TRBJ2-1, with D tentatively TRBD1 or TRBD2 (5 bases each). V was cut by 3 bases and J by 3 bases, with 15 bases left in between. The CDR3 has 16 residues. The CDR3 coding sequence is TGTGCCAGCAGTTTTGGGGGTATGAGGGACTACAATGAGCAGTTCTTC. It codes for CASSFGGMRDYNEQFF.

CDR3 sequence (DNA): TGTGCCAGCAGCTCCCAAACTAGCTGGGGCGAGCAGTACGTC. Amino acids: CASSSQTSWGEQYV. J is TRBJ2-7 and V is TRBV11-2; the D gene is possibly TRBD2 (6 bases). The V end lost 4 bases, the J end lost 6 bases, and 16 bases lay between the germline ends. The CDR3 is 14 amino acids. The V gene's germline CDR1 is SGHAT and CDR2 FQNNGV.

This clonotype was observed a handful of times. Here the CDR3 DNA reads TGTGCCAGCAGTTATCGGGACATTAGCAATCAGCCCCAGCATTTT. This encodes CASSYRDISNQPQHF. This chain uses TRBV12-3 or TRBV12-4 with TRBJ1-5; tentatively, D is TRBD1 (6 bases). The CDR3 totals 15 residues. V was shortened by 4 bases and J by 0 bases, with 10 bases between the two germline ends.